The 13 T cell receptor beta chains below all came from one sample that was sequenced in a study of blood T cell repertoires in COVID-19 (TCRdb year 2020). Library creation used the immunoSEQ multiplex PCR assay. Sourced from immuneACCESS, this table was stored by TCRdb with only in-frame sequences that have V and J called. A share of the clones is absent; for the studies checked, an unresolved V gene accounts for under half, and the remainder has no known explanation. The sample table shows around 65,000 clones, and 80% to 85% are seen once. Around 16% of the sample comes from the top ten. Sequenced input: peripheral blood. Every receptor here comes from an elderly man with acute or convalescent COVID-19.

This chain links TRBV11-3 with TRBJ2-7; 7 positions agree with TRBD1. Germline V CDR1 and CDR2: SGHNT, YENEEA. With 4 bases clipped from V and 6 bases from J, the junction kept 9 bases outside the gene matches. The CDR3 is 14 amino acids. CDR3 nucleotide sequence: TGTGCCAGCAGCTCACAGGGGCGCCTCTCCGAGCAGTACTTC. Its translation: CASSSQGRLSEQYF.

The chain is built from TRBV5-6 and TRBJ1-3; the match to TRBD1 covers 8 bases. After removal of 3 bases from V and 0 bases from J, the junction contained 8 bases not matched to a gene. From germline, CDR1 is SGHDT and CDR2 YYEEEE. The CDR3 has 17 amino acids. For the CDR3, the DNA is TGTGCCAGCAGCTGGATGGACAGGGCGGCCTCTGGAAACACCATATATTTT. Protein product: CASSWMDRAASGNTIYF.

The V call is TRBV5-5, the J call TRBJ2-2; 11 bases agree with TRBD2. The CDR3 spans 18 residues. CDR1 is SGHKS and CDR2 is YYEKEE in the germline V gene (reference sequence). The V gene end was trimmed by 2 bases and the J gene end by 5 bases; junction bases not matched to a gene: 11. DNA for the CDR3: TGTGCCAGCAGCTTTTCCCCCCTGACTAGCGGGATTACCGGGGAGCTGTTTTTT. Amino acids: CASSFSPLTSGITGELFF. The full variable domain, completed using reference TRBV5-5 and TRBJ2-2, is DAGVTQSPTHLIKTRGQQVTLRCSPISGHKSVSWYQQVLGQGPQFIFQYYEKEERGRGNFPDRFSARQFPNYSSELNVNALLLGDSALYLCASSFSPLTSGITGELFFGEGSRLTVL.

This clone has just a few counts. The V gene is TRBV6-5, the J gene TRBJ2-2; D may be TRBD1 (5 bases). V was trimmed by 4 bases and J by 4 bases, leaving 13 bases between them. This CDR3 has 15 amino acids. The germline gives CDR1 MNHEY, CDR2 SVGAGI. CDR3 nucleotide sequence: TGTGCCAGCAGTTCCCCCAGGGCCGGCACCGGGGAGCTGTTTTTT. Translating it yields CASSSPRAGTGELFF.

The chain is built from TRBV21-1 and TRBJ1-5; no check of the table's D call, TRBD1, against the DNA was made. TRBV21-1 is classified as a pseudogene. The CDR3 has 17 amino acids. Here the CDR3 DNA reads TGTGCCAGCAGCGGCAGACACCGGCCTACACCCCCTCAGCCCCAGCATTTT. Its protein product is CASSGRHRPTPPQPQHF.

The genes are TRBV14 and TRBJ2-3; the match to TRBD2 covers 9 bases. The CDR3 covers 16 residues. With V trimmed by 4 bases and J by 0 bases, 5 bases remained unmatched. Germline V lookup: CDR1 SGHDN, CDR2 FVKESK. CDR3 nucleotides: TGTGCCAGCAGCCGAATAGCGGGGGATAGCACAGATACGCAGTATTTT. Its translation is CASSRIAGDSTDTQYF.

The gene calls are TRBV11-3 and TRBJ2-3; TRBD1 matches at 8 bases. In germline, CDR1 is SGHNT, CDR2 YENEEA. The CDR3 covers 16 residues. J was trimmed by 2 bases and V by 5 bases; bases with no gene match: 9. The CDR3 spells CASSRSDRADTDTQYF. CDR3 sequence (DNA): TGTGCCAGCAGCCGATCGGACAGGGCCGACACAGATACGCAGTATTTT.

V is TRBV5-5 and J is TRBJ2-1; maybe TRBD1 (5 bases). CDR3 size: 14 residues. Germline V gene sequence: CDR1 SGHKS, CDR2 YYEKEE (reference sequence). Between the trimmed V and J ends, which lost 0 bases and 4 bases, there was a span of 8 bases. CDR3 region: CASSLGQIYNEQFF. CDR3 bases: TGTGCCAGCAGCTTGGGACAGATTTACAATGAGCAGTTCTTC.

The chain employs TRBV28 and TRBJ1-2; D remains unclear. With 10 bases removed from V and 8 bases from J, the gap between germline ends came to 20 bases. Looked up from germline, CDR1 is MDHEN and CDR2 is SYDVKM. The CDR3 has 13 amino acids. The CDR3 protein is CATAETWYGGYTF. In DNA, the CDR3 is TGTGCCACCGCCGAGACATGGTATGGCGGCTACACCTTC.

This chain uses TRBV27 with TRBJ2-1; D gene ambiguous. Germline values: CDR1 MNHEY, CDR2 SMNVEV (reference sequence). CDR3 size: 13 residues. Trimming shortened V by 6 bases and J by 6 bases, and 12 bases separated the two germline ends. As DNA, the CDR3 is TGTGCCAGCAGGGAAGTAGCTGGCAATGAGCAGTTCTTC. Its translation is CASREVAGNEQFF.

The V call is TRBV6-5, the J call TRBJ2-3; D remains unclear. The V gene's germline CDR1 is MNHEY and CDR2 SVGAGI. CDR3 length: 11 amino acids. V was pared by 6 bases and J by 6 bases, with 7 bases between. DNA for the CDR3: TGTGCCAGCAGATCTTCTGATACGCAGTATTTT. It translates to CASRSSDTQYF.

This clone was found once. The CDR3 loop reads CASSLGQSYEQYF. CDR3 in DNA: TGTGCCAGCAGTTTGGGACAGAGCTACGAGCAGTACTTC. The chain has TRBV12-3 or TRBV12-4 and TRBJ2-7; 7 nucleotides agree with TRBD1. Trimming cost V 3 bases and J 3 bases; bases outside gene matches: 2. The CDR3 totals 13 residues.

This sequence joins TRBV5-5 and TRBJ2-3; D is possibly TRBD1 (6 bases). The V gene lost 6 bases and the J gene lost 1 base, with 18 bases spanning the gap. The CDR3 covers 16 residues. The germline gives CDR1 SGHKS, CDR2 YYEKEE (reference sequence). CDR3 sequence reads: CASTRAGTKGTDTQYF. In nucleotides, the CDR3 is TGTGCCAGCACCCGAGCCGGGACAAAGGGCACAGATACGCAGTATTTT.